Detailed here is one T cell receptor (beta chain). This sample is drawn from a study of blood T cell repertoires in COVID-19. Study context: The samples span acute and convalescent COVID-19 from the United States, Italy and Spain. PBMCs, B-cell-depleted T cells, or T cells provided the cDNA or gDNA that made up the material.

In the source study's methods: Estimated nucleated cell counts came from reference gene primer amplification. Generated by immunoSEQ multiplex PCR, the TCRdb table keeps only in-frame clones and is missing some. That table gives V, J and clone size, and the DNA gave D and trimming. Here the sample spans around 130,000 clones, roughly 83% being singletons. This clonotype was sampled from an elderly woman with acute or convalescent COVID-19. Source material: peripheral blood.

CDR3 amino acids: CASSLSSGSINEQFF. The CDR3, as DNA: TGCGCCAGCAGCTTGTCCAGCGGGAGCATCAATGAGCAGTTCTTC. V is TRBV5-1 and J is TRBJ2-1; 8 bases are shared with TRBD2. Germline CDR1 reads SGHRS; CDR2 reads YFSETQ. The V and J ends lost 1 base and 6 bases, in that order; junction bases with no gene match: 6. This CDR3 region has 15 residues.